Listed below are T cell receptor beta chains from one sample, sequenced in a study of siplizumab effects on memory and regulatory T cells. Sequenced by immunoSEQ multiplex PCR; TCRdb stores in-frame clones only, minus some. The table lists roughly 56,000 clones, 93% of them singletons, with approximately 38% in the top ten. The sequenced sample consisted of CD8+ T cells sorted from blood. The origin of the receptors is a human donor in good health. CDR3s include the opening cysteine and the closing phenylalanine or tryptophan. The order of the fields is V gene, D gene, clone size, J gene, CDR3 protein, CDR3 DNA. D genes are given only for firm matches. Clone size, where shown, is once, few, many, or a class for clones that have expanded.

TRBV30,NA,once,TRBJ1-4,CAWSVAVGEKLFF,TGTGCCTGGAGTGTAGCGGTTGGTGAAAAACTGTTTTTT
TRBV4-2,NA,NA,TRBJ2-1,CASSLNSAGSSYNEQFF,TGTGCCAGCAGCCTCAATTCGGCGGGAAGCTCCTACAATGAGCAGTTCTTC
TRBV7-8,NA,NA,TRBJ2-7,CASSSLYSNEQYF,TGTGCCAGCAGCTCGCTTTATTCGAACGAGCAGTACTTC
TRBV25-1,NA,once,TRBJ2-2,CASSELTGELFF,TGTGCCAGCAGTGAACTAACCGGGGAGCTGTTTTTT
TRBV29-1,NA,NA,TRBJ2-2,CSGRTNTGELFF,TGCAGCGGTCGGACCAACACCGGGGAGCTGTTTTTT
TRBV6-5,NA,NA,TRBJ1-4,CASSYRISFEKLFF,TGTGCCAGCAGTTACCGGATTTCTTTTGAAAAACTGTTTTTT
TRBV4-3,NA,NA,TRBJ2-1,CASSQDQAVRYNEQFF,TGCGCCAGCAGCCAAGATCAGGCTGTCCGGTACAATGAGCAGTTCTTC
TRBV7-8,NA,NA,TRBJ1-3,CASTPGSSGNTIYF,TGTGCCAGCACCCCTGGCAGCTCTGGAAACACCATATATTTT
TRBV6-4,NA,few,TRBJ1-1,CASSDSGNTEAFF,TGTGCCAGCAGTGACTCAGGGAACACTGAAGCTTTCTTT
TRBV12-5,NA,NA,TRBJ1-5,CASGLVNQPQHF,TGTGCTAGTGGTTTGGTCAATCAGCCCCAGCATTTT
TRBV28,NA,NA,TRBJ2-1,CASSLAQTWDEQFF,TGTGCCAGCAGTTTAGCCCAGACTTGGGATGAGCAGTTCTTC
TRBV5-1,NA,NA,TRBJ2-1,CASSLAPNEQFF,TGCGCCAGCAGCTTGGCACCCAATGAGCAGTTCTTC
TRBV7-9,NA,few,TRBJ1-1,CASSRSGNPEAFF,TGTGCCAGCAGCCGGTCAGGGAACCCTGAAGCTTTCTTT
TRBV9,NA,NA,TRBJ2-7,CASSGGGGREQYF,TGTGCCAGCAGCGGCGGAGGGGGGCGCGAGCAGTACTTC
TRBV9,TRBD2,NA,TRBJ2-1,CASSVATGVLADSSYNEQFF,TGTGCCAGCAGCGTAGCCACGGGGGTACTAGCGGATAGCTCCTACAATGAGCAGTTCTTC
TRBV15,NA,NA,TRBJ2-1,CATSREYNEQFF,TGTGCCACCAGCAGAGAATACAATGAGCAGTTCTTC
TRBV7-9,TRBD2,few,TRBJ2-2,CASSLTSGRTGELFF,TGTGCCAGCAGCCTGACTAGCGGGAGGACCGGGGAGCTGTTTTTT
TRBV27,NA,once,TRBJ2-7,CASSLSLTYEQYF,TGTGCCAGCAGTTTATCCCTAACCTACGAGCAGTACTTC
TRBV5-4,NA,NA,TRBJ2-7,CASSFGSSYEQYF,TGTGCCAGCAGCTTTGGATCCAGTTACGAGCAGTACTTC
TRBV18,NA,NA,TRBJ2-3,CASSSVSTDTQYF,TGTGCCAGCTCGTCGGTAAGCACAGATACGCAGTATTTT
TRBV6-1,NA,once,TRBJ1-5,CASSEVRDYNQPQHF,TGTGCCAGCAGTGAGGTCAGGGACTACAATCAGCCCCAGCATTTT
TRBV6-5,NA,few,TRBJ1-2,CASSNGQGGYTF,TGTGCCAGCAGTAACGGGCAGGGTGGCTACACCTTC
TRBV5-4,NA,NA,TRBJ2-5,CASSQRPGTAFQETQYF,TGTGCCAGCAGCCAACGTCCCGGGACCGCGTTCCAAGAGACCCAGTACTTC
TRBV4-1,TRBD1,NA,TRBJ2-1,CASSQGQYSSYNEQFF,TGCGCCAGCAGCCAGGGACAGTATAGCTCCTACAATGAGCAGTTCTTC
TRBV11-3,NA,NA,TRBJ2-7,CASSLGTSYEQYF,TGTGCCAGCAGCTTGGGCACCTCCTACGAGCAGTACTTC
TRBV6-4,NA,NA,TRBJ2-6,CASSDGGTGANVLTF,TGTGCCAGCAGTGACGGGGGCACTGGGGCCAACGTCCTGACTTTC
TRBV5-6,NA,NA,TRBJ1-2,CASSPGGNYGYTF,TGTGCCAGCAGCCCTGGGGGGAACTATGGCTACACCTTC
TRBV14,NA,NA,TRBJ1-4,CASSQEDSYNEKLFF,TGTGCCAGCAGCCAAGAGGACAGCTATAATGAAAAACTGTTTTTT
TRBV29-1,NA,NA,TRBJ2-1,CSVVLSSYNEQFF,TGCAGCGTTGTTTTAAGCTCCTACAATGAGCAGTTCTTC
TRBV5-5,TRBD1,NA,TRBJ2-2,CASSKGTGGYTGELFF,TGTGCCAGCAGCAAAGGGACAGGGGGCTACACCGGGGAGCTGTTTTTT
TRBV5-4,NA,NA,TRBJ2-7,CASSTSSGYEQYF,TGTGCCAGCTCCACATCTTCAGGCTACGAGCAGTACTTC
TRBV12-5,NA,NA,TRBJ2-1,CASGPGPGNEQFF,TGTGCTAGTGGCCCAGGACCGGGGAATGAGCAGTTCTTC